What follows are 15 T cell receptor beta chains derived from one specimen sequenced in a study of CD8+CD57+ T cells in acquired aplastic anemia. Genomic DNA constituted the template upon which TCR beta VDJ and CDR3 profiling was performed. TCRdb fed the reads into MiXCR, producing one record per CDR3 protein. The profile shows some 120,000 distinct CDR3 sequences, about 48% of them singletons. The specimen was sorted CD4+, CD8+, or CD8+CD57+ T cells (not recorded which) from PBMCs. The receptors originated from a human donor in good health, serving as a control.

This chain joins TRBV7-2 and TRBJ2-7; 7 bases are shared with TRBD1. The CDR3 has 14 amino acids. The V gene end was trimmed by 4 bases and the J gene end by 5 bases; junction bases not matched to a gene: 8. The germline V gene encodes CDR1 SGHTA and CDR2 FQGNSA. This chain's CDR3 is CASSSSGQFDEQYF. In DNA form, the CDR3 reads TGTGCCAGCAGCTCTTCGGGACAGTTCGACGAGCAGTACTTC.

CDR3: CASSQIRDQETQYF. The CDR3 DNA is TGCGCCAGCAGCCAAATCCGGGACCAAGAGACCCAGTACTTC. The chain links TRBV4-3 to TRBJ2-5; D gene uncertain. The CDR3 covers 14 residues. Trimming pared 2 bases from V and 0 bases from J, leaving 7 bases between. Germline CDR1 LGHNA, CDR2 YSLEER.

The J gene is TRBJ1-2, the V gene TRBV20-1; D not resolved. The germline gives CDR1 DFQATT, CDR2 SNEGSKA (reference sequence). The CDR3 sequence is 15 residues long. The V end lost 0 bases, the J end lost 2 bases, and 13 bases lay between the germline ends. The CDR3 nucleotides are TGCAGTGCTAGAGATTCCACCACTGGGAACTATGGCTACACCTTC. Protein product: CSARDSTTGNYGYTF.

The chain couples TRBV10-3 to TRBJ2-3; D remains unclear. The CDR3 runs to 15 residues. V lost 0 bases, J lost 2 bases, and 9 bases lay in between. CDR1 is ENHRY, CDR2 SYGVKD, per germline. This chain's CDR3 is CAISESIDITDTQYF. DNA of the CDR3: TGTGCCATCAGTGAGTCTATTGACATCACAGATACGCAGTATTTT.

V usage is TRBV11-1 and J usage is TRBJ2-3; 13 bases line up with TRBD2. From germline, CDR1 is SGHAT and CDR2 FQDESV (reference sequence). CDR3 length: 19 amino acids. V shed 1 base, J shed 2 bases, and the junction held 9 bases outside the gene matches. The chain's CDR3 is CASSLGLAGGWGYTDTQYF. The CDR3 bases are TGTGCCAGCAGCTTAGGACTAGCGGGGGGCTGGGGGTACACAGATACGCAGTATTTT.

Ten or more counts support this clonotype. This chain links TRBV19 with TRBJ2-1, with 7 bases lining up with TRBD1. Germline V gene lookup returns CDR1 LNHDA and CDR2 SQIVND (reference sequence). The CDR3 runs to 14 residues. Trimming removed 5 bases from V and 7 bases from J; junction bases left unmatched: 8. CDR3: CASSLGQSTNEQFF. CDR3 nucleotide sequence: TGTGCCAGTAGTTTGGGACAGAGCACGAATGAGCAGTTCTTC. Variable domain in full (rest from reference TRBV19 and TRBJ2-1): DGGITQSPKYLFRKEGQNVTLSCEQNLNHDAMYWYRQDPGQGLRLIYYSQIVNDFQKGDIAEGYSVSREKKESFPLTVTSAQKNPTAFYLCASSLGQSTNEQFFGPGTRLTVL.

This clonotype was seen many times. V and J are TRBV5-4 and TRBJ1-1; 7 nucleotides match TRBD1. Germline assignment: CDR1 SGHNT and CDR2 YYREEE (reference sequence). CDR3 size: 16 residues. Trimming removed 3 bases from V and 10 bases from J; junction bases left unmatched: 18. This chain's CDR3 is CASSSLASTGSMVAFF. The CDR3 region has the DNA TGTGCCAGCAGCTCCCTTGCCTCGACAGGGTCCATGGTAGCTTTCTTT. Together with reference TRBV5-4 and TRBJ1-1, the CDR3 gives the full variable domain: ETGVTQSPTHLIKTRGQQVTLRCSSQSGHNTVSWYQQALGQGPQFIFQYYREEENGRGNFPPRFSGLQFPNYSSELNVNALELDDSALYLCASSSLASTGSMVAFFGQGTRLTVV.

The CDR3, as DNA: TGCAGTGCTCGGACTAGCGGGATGAGCACAGATACGCAGTATTTT. Amino acid sequence: CSARTSGMSTDTQYF. This rearrangement joins TRBV20-1 to TRBJ2-3, with TRBD2 matching 12 bases. This CDR3 region has 15 residues. Germline lookup yields CDR1 DFQATT and CDR2 SNEGSKA (reference sequence). The ends lost 5 bases at V and 0 bases at J; junction bases unmatched: 3.

This clonotype was seen repeatedly, ten times or more. The chain recombines TRBV12-3 or TRBV12-4 with TRBJ1-2; D is undetermined. CDR3 length equals 15 residues. The germline V and J ends were trimmed by 2 bases and 4 bases, with 14 bases remaining between them. CDR3: CASSLNTPSPYGYTF. The CDR3 nucleotides read TGTGCCAGCAGTTTAAACACACCTAGTCCCTATGGCTACACCTTC.

The chain links TRBV2 to TRBJ1-2, with D tentatively TRBD1 (5 bases). V was pared by 1 base and J by 4 bases, with 10 bases between. This CDR3 region has 14 residues. From germline, CDR1 is SNHLY and CDR2 FYNNEI. The CDR3, as DNA: TGTGCCAGCAGTGAAGAAAGGGACGGCTATGGCTACACCTTC. This encodes CASSEERDGYGYTF.

This clonotype was recorded many times. This chain links TRBV29-1 with TRBJ2-3, with D possibly matching TRBD1 (5 bases). The germline CDR1 and CDR2 sequences are SQVTM and ANQGSEA. The CDR3 runs to 13 residues. Trimming shortened V by 6 bases and J by 4 bases, and 14 bases separated the two germline ends. CDR3 sequence reads: CSVDQGGADTQYF. Written as DNA, the CDR3 is TGCAGCGTCGATCAGGGTGGTGCAGATACGCAGTATTTT.

This clonotype was seen at least ten times. The rearrangement uses TRBV5-8 and TRBJ2-5, with 12 bases identical to TRBD2. Trimming took 2 bases from V and 1 from J; bases not matched to a gene: 6. The germline CDR1 and CDR2 sequences are SGHTS and YDEGEE. The CDR3 has 17 amino acids. The CDR3 nucleotides are TGTGCCAGCAGCTTCGATCCTAGCGGGGGGGTCCAAGAGACCCAGTACTTC. Translation: CASSFDPSGGVQETQYF. Filled out from reference TRBV5-8 and TRBJ2-5, the complete variable domain reads EAGVTQSPTHLIKTRGQQATLRCSPISGHTSVYWYQQALGLGLQFLLWYDEGEERNRGNFPPRFSGRQFPNYSSELNVNALELEDSALYLCASSFDPSGGVQETQYFGPGTRLLVL.

The chain joins TRBV2 to TRBJ2-7, with D possibly being TRBD1 (5 bases). Germline CDR1 SNHLY, CDR2 FYNNEI. The CDR3 loop spans 12 amino acids. Trimming took 8 bases from V and 4 from J, leaving 12 bases between them. Written as DNA, the CDR3 is TGTGCCAGCGGAAGACAGTCATACGAGCAGTACTTC. Amino acids: CASGRQSYEQYF.

A few counts support this clonotype. This chain links TRBV11-1 with TRBJ1-6, with a weak D call TRBD1 (5 bases). The germline gives CDR1 SGHAT, CDR2 FQDESV (reference sequence). This CDR3 is built from 16 residues. Trimming stripped 4 bases from V and 10 bases from J, with 20 bases between. The CDR3 DNA reads as TGTGCCAGCAGCTCCCCCGGGAGACAGACCTCCTCACCCCTCCACTTT. Amino acid sequence: CASSSPGRQTSSPLHF.

This clonotype was counted once. The gene calls are TRBV7-3 and TRBJ1-1; no clear D. The CDR3 length is 13 residues. Trimming pared 3 bases from V and 4 bases from J, leaving 9 bases between. Per the germline V gene, CDR1 is SGHTA and CDR2 is FQGTGA. CDR3 DNA: TGTGCCAGCAGCTTTCAGGAGAGCACTGAAGCTTTCTTT. Amino acids: CASSFQESTEAFF.